This T cell receptor beta chain was retrieved from a study of cytomegalovirus exposure and HLA in healthy donors. Study results and limitations: In a later analysis, specific HLA alleles were associated with some 16,000 TCR beta sequences at a 0.05 false discovery rate.

A remark on this clone: Its antigen is as yet unknown.

This PCR relied on a set of 60 Vbeta primers and 13 Jbeta primers. Measured with immunoSEQ multiplex PCR; TCRdb has only the in-frame clones, and not every one. In all, the sample yields about 200,000 clones. Germline V gene sequence: CDR1 GTSNPN, CDR2 SVGIG (reference sequence). Germline trimming cut 3 bases from V and 11 bases from J; bases unmatched to any gene: 17. The CDR3 has 15 amino acids. This clonotype was sampled from a girl aged 2-10 years in good health and CMV-seropositive. The chain carries TRBV30 and TRBJ2-5, with 8 bases identical to TRBD1. Sequenced: PBMCs. CDR3 in DNA: TGTGCCTGGAGCCAGGACAGGGTGATCTCGAGTGAGCAGTACTTC. This gives the protein CAWSQDRVISSEQYF.